This passage covers 8 T cell receptor beta chains from one sample sequenced in a study of T cell repertoires in cytomegalovirus infection. Each CDR3 protein gets one entry after TCRdb re-called the reads with MiXCR. The sample lists about 310,000 distinct CDR3 sequences; more than 20% were seen once. The antigens these receptors bind are not known. The input for sequencing was cultured PBMCs, taken from culture after CMV antigen stimulation. The origin of the receptors is a human donor in good health (CMV status not recorded). Some clones in this sample may be carry-over from other donors' samples.

This clonotype has a handful of counts. The genes are TRBV19 and TRBJ1-1; possible D gene TRBD1, 5 bases. Germline lookup yields CDR1 LNHDA and CDR2 SQIVND (reference sequence). V shed 0 bases and J shed 4 bases, with 9 bases lying between them. The CDR3 sequence is 14 residues long. CDR3 bases: TGTGCCAGTAGTATAGATGTTCAGGGCACTGAAGCTTTCTTT. Protein product: CASSIDVQGTEAFF.

The V and J genes are TRBV28 and TRBJ1-5; no clear D gene. Germline V lookup: CDR1 MDHEN, CDR2 SYDVKM. This CDR3 is built from 15 residues. The V end was cut by 3 bases, the J end by 1 base, with 10 bases between. This CDR3 is CASSFQFGSNQPQHF. The CDR3 nucleotides are TGTGCCAGCAGTTTTCAGTTCGGGAGCAATCAGCCCCAGCATTTT.

This clonotype appeared many times. The chain uses TRBV7-2 and TRBJ2-1; no clear D. Germline CDR1 is SGHTA and CDR2 is FQGNSA. V was pared by 6 bases and J by 4 bases, with 10 bases between. CDR3 length equals 13 residues. In DNA form, the CDR3 reads TGTGCCAGCAGTCAAGGCAGGTACAATGAGCAGTTCTTC. This sequence encodes CASSQGRYNEQFF. The full variable domain, completed using reference TRBV7-2 and TRBJ2-1, is GAGVSQSPSNKVTEKGKDVELRCDPISGHTALYWYRQSLGQGLEFLIYFQGNSAPDKSGLPSDRFSAERTGGSVSTLTIQRTQQEDSAVYLCASSQGRYNEQFFGPGTRLTVL.

The genes are TRBV20-1 and TRBJ2-1; either TRBD1 or TRBD2 may fit D (6 bases each). The CDR3 sequence is 17 residues long. Germline V CDR1 and CDR2: DFQATT, SNEGSKA (reference sequence). The germline V and J ends were trimmed by 0 bases and 3 bases, with 18 bases remaining between them. The CDR3 region has the DNA TGCAGTGCTAGAGATCTACTAGGGGGGAGATTCTACAATGAGCAGTTCTTC. It is translated as CSARDLLGGRFYNEQFF.

In its sample, this clonotype was seen many times. The chain recombines TRBV7-2 with TRBJ2-1, with D possibly TRBD2 on 6 matching bases. Germline V gene lookup returns CDR1 SGHTA and CDR2 FQGNSA. The CDR3 is made up of 11 amino acids. V lost 7 bases to trimming and J lost 15 bases, with 16 bases between them. DNA for the CDR3: TGTGCCAGCACTAAAGCGGGTCGTCCGTTCTTC. Protein: CASTKAGRPFF.

The chain has TRBV4-3 and TRBJ2-1; D gene uncertain. This CDR3 is built from 13 residues. CDR1 is LGHNA and CDR2 is YSLEER in the germline V gene. The V gene lost 4 bases and the J gene lost 8 bases, with 12 bases spanning the gap. The DNA of the CDR3 is TGCGCCAGCAGCCCTAGTACGGGCGATGAGCAGTTCTTC. Protein: CASSPSTGDEQFF.

This clonotype has ten or more counts. This chain's CDR3 is CASGGEANTEAFF. In DNA, the CDR3 is TGTGCCAGCGGGGGGGAGGCGAACACTGAAGCTTTCTTT. The genes are TRBV7-2 and TRBJ1-1, with D maybe TRBD1 (5 bases). This CDR3 comprises 13 residues. Looked up from germline, CDR1 is SGHTA and CDR2 is FQGNSA. V was cut by 8 bases and J by 1 base, with 11 bases left in between.

This clonotype occurred a few times. The CDR3 region is CASSLYATEAFF. The DNA for the CDR3 is TGTGCCAGCAGCTTATACGCTACTGAAGCTTTCTTT. The chain joins TRBV7-2 to TRBJ1-1; no firm D call. The CDR3 has 12 amino acids. The ends were cut back, 2 bases at V and 5 bases at J, with 6 bases in the middle. From germline, CDR1 is SGHTA and CDR2 FQGNSA.